This T cell receptor (beta chain) was profiled in a study of blood T cell repertoires in COVID-19. At the level of the study: Sites in the United States, Italy and Spain provided acute and convalescent COVID-19 samples. The cDNA or gDNA used as material had been derived from T cells, B-cell-depleted T cells, or PBMCs.

In the original analysis: Amplification of reference gene primers was used by the study to estimate nucleated cell counts. The assay was immunoSEQ multiplex PCR, and TCRdb's table has in-frame clones only and misses some. V and J calls and clone size are as listed in that table; D and trimming were resolved from the DNA. Here the sample spans 55,000 to 70,000 clones, about four fifths being singletons. Germline loops: CDR1 MNHEY, CDR2 SMNVEV (reference sequence). The CDR3 runs 16 residues. J gave up 1 base and V 3 bases, and 4 bases lay outside the gene matches. Sample: peripheral blood. The chain is built from TRBV27 and TRBJ2-3, with 10 bases that match TRBD2. This clonotype originated in a woman aged 55-70 years with acute or convalescent COVID-19. CDR3 sequence: CASSFLLAGGTDTQYF. CDR3 coding DNA: TGTGCCAGCAGTTTCCTCCTAGCGGGGGGCACAGATACGCAGTATTTT.